This T cell receptor beta chain was captured by sequencing in a study of blood T cell repertoires in COVID-19. In the study overall: Researchers got acute and convalescent COVID-19 samples from the United States, Italy and Spain. PBMCs, B-cell-depleted T cells, or T cells provided the cDNA or gDNA that made up the material.

Per the original data handling: Using reference gene primer amplification, nucleated cell counts were estimated. Method: immunoSEQ multiplex PCR; TCRdb's copy keeps in-frame clones and lacks some. The V and J calls and the clone size are those of that table, but D and trimming were determined from the DNA. In the table there are approximately 300,000 clones, 87% of which are singletons. The ends lost 4 bases at V and 9 bases at J; junction bases unmatched: 9. CDR3 length: 16 amino acids. Germline lookup yields CDR1 KGHDR and CDR2 SFDVKD. This clonotype was obtained from a man younger than 35 with active or convalescent COVID-19. Sample: peripheral blood. The chain carries TRBV24-1 and TRBJ2-1; TRBD2 matches 12 bases. The CDR3 sequence: CATSERLAGGPGEQFF. As DNA, the CDR3 is TGTGCCACCAGTGAGCGTCTAGCGGGAGGGCCTGGTGAGCAGTTCTTC.